Below, 5 T cell receptor beta chains from the same sample are listed, as sequenced in a study of control samples from healthy donors and cancer patients. Clones were sequenced by immunoSEQ multiplex PCR, and TCRdb holds only the in-frame ones, with some missing. In the table there are some 120,000 clones, around 87% of which are singletons. The sample taken for sequencing was blood. The receptor set was obtained from a man between 60 and 70 years old in good health.

The chain links TRBV9 to TRBJ1-1, with a weak D call TRBD1 (5 bases). The CDR3 contains 15 residues. V lost 0 bases and J lost 3, with 12 bases in between. Germline V lookup: CDR1 SGDLS, CDR2 YYNGEE. This CDR3 is CASSVVDRIYTEAFF. CDR3 coding DNA: TGTGCCAGCAGCGTAGTCGACAGAATATACACTGAAGCTTTCTTT.

This chain joins TRBV28 and TRBJ1-4; no clear D gene. Germline lookup yields CDR1 MDHEN and CDR2 SYDVKM. Trimming stripped 5 bases from V and 6 bases from J, with 16 bases between. The CDR3 runs 15 residues. The CDR3: CASSPGQAGYEKLFF. The CDR3 nucleotides read TGTGCCAGCAGTCCCGGCCAAGCCGGGTATGAAAAACTGTTTTTT.

The V call is TRBV9, the J call TRBJ2-4; D gene ambiguous. Between the trimmed V and J ends, which lost 0 bases and 2 bases, there was a span of 6 bases. The germline gives CDR1 SGDLS, CDR2 YYNGEE. CDR3 length equals 14 residues. The CDR3 loop reads CASSVGNTKNIQYF. The CDR3 region has the DNA TGTGCCAGCAGCGTAGGAAACACCAAAAACATTCAGTACTTC.

The genes are TRBV2 and TRBJ1-1; TRBD1 might be the D (5 bases). This CDR3 has 13 amino acids. Germline V CDR1 and CDR2: SNHLY, FYNNEI. Trimming removed 11 bases at V and 1 base at J, with 14 bases between. The CDR3 loop reads CASGGERNTEAFF. CDR3 nucleotide sequence: TGTGCCTCGGGAGGGGAGAGGAACACTGAAGCTTTCTTT.

The V gene is TRBV27, the J gene TRBJ2-2; D not certain. CDR3 length: 15 residues. Per germline, CDR1 MNHEY and CDR2 SMNVEV (reference sequence). The germline V and J ends were trimmed by 7 bases and 0 bases, with 12 bases remaining between them. CDR3 loop: CASKGMQANTGELFF. The DNA for the CDR3 is TGTGCCAGCAAAGGAATGCAGGCGAACACCGGGGAGCTGTTTTTT.